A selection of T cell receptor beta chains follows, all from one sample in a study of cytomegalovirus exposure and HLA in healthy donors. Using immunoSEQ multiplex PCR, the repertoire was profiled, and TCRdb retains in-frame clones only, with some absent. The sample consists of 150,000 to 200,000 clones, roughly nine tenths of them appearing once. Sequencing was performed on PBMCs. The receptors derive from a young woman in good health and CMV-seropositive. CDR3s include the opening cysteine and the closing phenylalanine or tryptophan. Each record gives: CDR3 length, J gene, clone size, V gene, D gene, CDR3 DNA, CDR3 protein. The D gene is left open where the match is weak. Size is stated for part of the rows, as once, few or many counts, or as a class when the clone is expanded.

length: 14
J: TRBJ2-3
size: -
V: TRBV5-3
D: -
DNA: TGTGCCAGAAGCCGGGAGACGAGCACAGATACGCAGTATTTT
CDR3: CARSRETSTDTQYF

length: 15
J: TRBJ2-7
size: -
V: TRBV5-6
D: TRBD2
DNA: TGTGCCAGCAGCCCGGGGGGGGGCGGCTCCTACGAGCAGTACTTC
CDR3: CASSPGGGGSYEQYF

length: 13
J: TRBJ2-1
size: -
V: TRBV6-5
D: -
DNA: TGTGCCAGCAGTTACCCCCCCGACAATGAGCAGTTCTTC
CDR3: CASSYPPDNEQFF

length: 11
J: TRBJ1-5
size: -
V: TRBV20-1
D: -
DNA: TGCAATGCTAGAGGAGCGGGCCCCCAGCATTTT
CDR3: CNARGAGPQHF

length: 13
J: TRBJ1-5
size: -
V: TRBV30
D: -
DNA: TGTGCCTGGAGTGTAGAGGATAATCAGCCCCAGCATTTT
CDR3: CAWSVEDNQPQHF

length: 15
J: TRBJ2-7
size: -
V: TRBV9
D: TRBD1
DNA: TGTGCCAGCAGCGTAGAACAGGGGGTACCCTACGAGCAGTACTTC
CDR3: CASSVEQGVPYEQYF

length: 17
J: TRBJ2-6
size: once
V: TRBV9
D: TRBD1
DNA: TGTGCCAGCAGCGAACAGGGGATAGGCTCTGGGGCCAACGTCCTGACTTTC
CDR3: CASSEQGIGSGANVLTF

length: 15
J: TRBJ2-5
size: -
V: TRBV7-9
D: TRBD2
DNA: TGTGCCAGCAGCTTAAGACTAGCGGGGGGAGAGACCCAGTACTTC
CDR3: CASSLRLAGGETQYF

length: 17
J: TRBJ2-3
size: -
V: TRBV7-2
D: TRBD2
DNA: TGTGCCAGCAGCCCTAGCGGGGCCCCTTTGGGCACAGATACGCAGTATTTT
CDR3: CASSPSGAPLGTDTQYF

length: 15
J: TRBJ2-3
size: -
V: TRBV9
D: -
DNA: TGTGCCAGCAGCGGCCGGGACTCTGAGACAGATACGCAGTATTTT
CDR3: CASSGRDSETDTQYF

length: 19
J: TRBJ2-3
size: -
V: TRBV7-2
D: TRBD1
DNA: TGTGCCAGCAGTTATCCTACCGGGACAGGGGGTAGGTCCACAGATACGCAGTATTTT
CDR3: CASSYPTGTGGRSTDTQYF

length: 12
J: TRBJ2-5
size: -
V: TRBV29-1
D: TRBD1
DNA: TGCAGCGTTCGGACAGGGGAAGAGACCCAGTACTTC
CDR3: CSVRTGEETQYF

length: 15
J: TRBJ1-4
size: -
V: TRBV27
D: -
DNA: TGTGCCAGCAGTACCACAGGGACGTTAAGAGAAAAACTGTTTTTT
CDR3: CASSTTGTLREKLFF

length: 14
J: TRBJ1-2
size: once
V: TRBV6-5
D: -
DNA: TGTGCCAGCAGTCGGGGCACCACAGGGATCGGCTACACCTTC
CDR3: CASSRGTTGIGYTF

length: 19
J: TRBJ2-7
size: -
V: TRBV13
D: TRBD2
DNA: TGTGCCAGCAGCTCCTCGCGACCAGCTCTAGCGGGAGGGGGTTACGAGCAGTACTTC
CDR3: CASSSSRPALAGGGYEQYF

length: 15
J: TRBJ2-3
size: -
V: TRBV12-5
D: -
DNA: TGTGCTAGTGGTCCCTCGGGGGAGAGTCCGGGTACGCAGTATTTT
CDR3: CASGPSGESPGTQYF

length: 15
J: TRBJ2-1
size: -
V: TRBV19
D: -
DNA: TGTGCCAGTAGCGTCCCCCCCGTCGGGTACAATGAGCAGTTCTTC
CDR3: CASSVPPVGYNEQFF

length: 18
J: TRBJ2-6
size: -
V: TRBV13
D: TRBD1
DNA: TGTGCCAGCAGCCCTCAAGGCCGACAGGGGACTGGGGCCAACGTCCTGACTTTC
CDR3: CASSPQGRQGTGANVLTF

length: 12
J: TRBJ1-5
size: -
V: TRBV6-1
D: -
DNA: TGTGCCAGCAGTGAAGGCGACAGACCCCAGCATTTT
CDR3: CASSEGDRPQHF

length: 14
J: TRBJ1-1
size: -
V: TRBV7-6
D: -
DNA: TGTGCCAGCAGCCCGGGGGGTTGGAACACTGAAGCTTTCTTT
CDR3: CASSPGGWNTEAFF

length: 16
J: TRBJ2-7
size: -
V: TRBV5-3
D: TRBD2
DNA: TGTGCCAGAAGCTGCCCGGGACTAGCGGGACCCTACGAGCAGTACTTC
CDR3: CARSCPGLAGPYEQYF

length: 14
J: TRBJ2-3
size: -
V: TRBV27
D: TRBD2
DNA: TGTGCCAGCAGGGGACTAGCGAGCACAGATACGCAGTATTTT
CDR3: CASRGLASTDTQYF

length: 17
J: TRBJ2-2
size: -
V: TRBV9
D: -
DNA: TGTGCCAGCAGCGTCTTAGGGCAGGGGCTCAACACCGGGGAGCTGTTTTTT
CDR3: CASSVLGQGLNTGELFF

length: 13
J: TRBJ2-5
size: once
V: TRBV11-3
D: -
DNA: TGTGCCAGACGAGGGGGGGGCGGCGAGACCCAGTACTTC
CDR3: CARRGGGGETQYF

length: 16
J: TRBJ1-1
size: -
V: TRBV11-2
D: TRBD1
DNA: TGTGCCAGCAGCTTAGGGGAAGGGGGCGGCGGCACTGAAGCTTTCTTT
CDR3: CASSLGEGGGGTEAFF

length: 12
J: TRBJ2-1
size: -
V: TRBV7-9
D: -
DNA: TGTGCCAGCAGCTTGACGGGAAATGAGCAGTTCTTC
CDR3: CASSLTGNEQFF

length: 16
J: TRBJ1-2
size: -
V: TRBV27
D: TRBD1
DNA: TGTGCCAGCAGCGCCGGAACCCGGGACAGGGTGAGGGGCTACACCTTC
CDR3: CASSAGTRDRVRGYTF

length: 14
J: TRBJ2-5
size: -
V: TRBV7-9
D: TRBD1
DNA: TGTGCCAGCAGCCGAACAGGGGGCGCGGAGACCCAGTACTTC
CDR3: CASSRTGGAETQYF

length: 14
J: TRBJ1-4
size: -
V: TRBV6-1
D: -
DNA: TGTGCCAGTTCTCCGACAGGAAAGAATGAAAAACTGTTTTTT
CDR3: CASSPTGKNEKLFF

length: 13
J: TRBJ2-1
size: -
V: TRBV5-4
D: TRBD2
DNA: TGTGCCAGCAGCTTGGGACTAGCCAATGAGCAGTTCTTC
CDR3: CASSLGLANEQFF

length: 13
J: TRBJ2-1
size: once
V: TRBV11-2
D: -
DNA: TGTGCCAGCAGCTTAGGTCTGTACAATGAGCAGTTCTTC
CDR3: CASSLGLYNEQFF

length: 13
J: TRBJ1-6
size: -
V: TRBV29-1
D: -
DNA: TGCAGCGTTGGAGCAGGTTTAGGTTCACCCCTCCACTTT
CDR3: CSVGAGLGSPLHF

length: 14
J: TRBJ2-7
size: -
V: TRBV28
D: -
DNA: TGTGCCAGCAGTTTGGGGGGTTTGAGAAACGAGCAGTACTTC
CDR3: CASSLGGLRNEQYF

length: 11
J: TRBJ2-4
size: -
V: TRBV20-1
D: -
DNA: TGCAGGGCGGGTAGGGAAGGCATTCAGTACTTC
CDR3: CRAGREGIQYF

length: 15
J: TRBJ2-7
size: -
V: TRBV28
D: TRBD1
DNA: TGTGCCAGCAGTTTATTGGACAGGAGAACCTACGAGCAGTACTTC
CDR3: CASSLLDRRTYEQYF

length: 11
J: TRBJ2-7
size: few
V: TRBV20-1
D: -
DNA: TGCAGTGCTTTAAGCCGGGACTGGCAGTACTTC
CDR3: CSALSRDWQYF

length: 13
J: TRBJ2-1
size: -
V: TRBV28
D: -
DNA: TGTGCCAGCAGTTCGAGTGGCTACAATGAGCAGTTCTTC
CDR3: CASSSSGYNEQFF

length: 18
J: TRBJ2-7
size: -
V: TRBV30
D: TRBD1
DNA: TGTGCCTGGAGGGCGGGACAGGGATTGATGTTTAGCTCCTACGAGCAGTACTTC
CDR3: CAWRAGQGLMFSSYEQYF

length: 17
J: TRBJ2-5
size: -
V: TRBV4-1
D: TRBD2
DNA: TGCGCCAGCAGCCAAGGGGGACTAGCGGGGGGACAAGAGACCCAGTACTTC
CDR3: CASSQGGLAGGQETQYF

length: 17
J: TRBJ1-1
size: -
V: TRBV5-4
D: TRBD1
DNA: TGTGCCAGCAGCTTGAAGGCGGGACAGGGTCGGAGGACTGAAGCTTTCTTT
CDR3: CASSLKAGQGRRTEAFF

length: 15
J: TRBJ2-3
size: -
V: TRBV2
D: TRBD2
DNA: TGTGCCAGCAGCTTACTAGCGGGAGTCGGGGATACGCAGTATTTT
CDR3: CASSLLAGVGDTQYF

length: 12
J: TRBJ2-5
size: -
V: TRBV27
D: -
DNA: TGTGCCAGCAGTGGCCGCGGGGAGACCCAGTACTTC
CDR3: CASSGRGETQYF

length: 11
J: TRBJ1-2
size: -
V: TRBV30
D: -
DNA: TGTGCCTGGGGGCGGGGGCCGGTCTACACCTTC
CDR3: CAWGRGPVYTF

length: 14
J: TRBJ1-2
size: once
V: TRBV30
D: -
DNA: TGTGCCTGGAGCACCACGGGGGGGGAAGGTGGCTACACCTTC
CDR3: CAWSTTGGEGGYTF

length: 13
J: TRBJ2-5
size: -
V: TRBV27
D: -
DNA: TGTGCCAGCAGGCCATGGGGCATGGAGACCCAGTACTTC
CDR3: CASRPWGMETQYF

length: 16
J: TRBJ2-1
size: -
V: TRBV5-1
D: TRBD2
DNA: TGCGCCAGCAGCCGCCCTAGCGGGAGGGCCGGCAATGAGCAGTTCTTC
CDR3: CASSRPSGRAGNEQFF

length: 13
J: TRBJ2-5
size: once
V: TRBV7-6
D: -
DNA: TGTGCCAGCAGCTTAAGGACTCTCGAGACCCAGTACTTC
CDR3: CASSLRTLETQYF

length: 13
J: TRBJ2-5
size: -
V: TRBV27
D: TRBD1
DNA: TGTGCCTCCTCCGGGACAGAAAAAGAGACCCAGTACTTC
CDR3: CASSGTEKETQYF

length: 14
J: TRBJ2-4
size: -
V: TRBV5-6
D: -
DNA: TGTGCCAGCAGCTTTTCGGTAGCCAAAAACATTCAGTACTTC
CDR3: CASSFSVAKNIQYF

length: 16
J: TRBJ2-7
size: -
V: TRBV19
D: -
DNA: TGTGCCAGTAGCCACCCGTACGGACAGAGAGGAAACGAGCAGTACTTC
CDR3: CASSHPYGQRGNEQYF

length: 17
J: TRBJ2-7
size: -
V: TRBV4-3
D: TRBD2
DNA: TGCGCCAGCAGCCAAGCCCGGACTAGCGGGACGCAGTACGAGCAGTACTTC
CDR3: CASSQARTSGTQYEQYF

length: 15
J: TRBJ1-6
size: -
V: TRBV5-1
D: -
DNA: TGCGCCAGCAGCTTTGGGGTTCCAGGGGATTCACCCCTCCACTTT
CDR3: CASSFGVPGDSPLHF

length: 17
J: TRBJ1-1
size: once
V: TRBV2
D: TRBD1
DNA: TGTGCCAGCGGGGTGAACCGGGACAGGGGGGGAAACACTGAAGCTTTCTTT
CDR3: CASGVNRDRGGNTEAFF

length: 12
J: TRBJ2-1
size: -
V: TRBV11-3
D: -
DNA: TGTGCCAGCAGCGGGGACAATAATGAGCAGTTCTTC
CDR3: CASSGDNNEQFF

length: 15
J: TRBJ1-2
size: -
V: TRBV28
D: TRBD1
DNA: TGTGCCAGCAGATTGAGGGACAGGAAAGCGGGTGGCTACACCTTC
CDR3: CASRLRDRKAGGYTF

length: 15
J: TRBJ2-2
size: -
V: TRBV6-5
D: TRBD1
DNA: TGTGCCAGCAGTGCGGACAGGGCCTACACCGGGGAGCTGTTTTTT
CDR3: CASSADRAYTGELFF

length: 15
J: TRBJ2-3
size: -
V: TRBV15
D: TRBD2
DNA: TGTGCCACCAGCACGGGGGGGACCCCCATGGATACGCAGTATTTT
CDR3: CATSTGGTPMDTQYF

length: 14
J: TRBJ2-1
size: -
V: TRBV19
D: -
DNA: TGTGCCAGTAGTGCGGCCGGAGCGTCCAATGAGCAGTTCTTC
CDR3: CASSAAGASNEQFF

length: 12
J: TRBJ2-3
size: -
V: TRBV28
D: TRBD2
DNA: TGTGCCAGCAGTCCCACTAGCGGCTTCAGGTATTTT
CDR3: CASSPTSGFRYF

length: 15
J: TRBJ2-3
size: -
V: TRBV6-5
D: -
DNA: TGTGCCAGCAGCCGCCGGGGACTTTACACAGATACGCAGTATTTT
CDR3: CASSRRGLYTDTQYF